This T cell receptor beta chain stems from a study of CD8+CD57+ T cells in acquired aplastic anemia. Study-level background: Isolated CD4+ and CD8+ cells, once sorted, yielded DNA averaging roughly 3 ug. General study points: In common between the patients and the controls were around 29 CD8+ CDR3 sequences.

The CDR3 consists of 17 residues. CDR1 and CDR2 (germline): PRHDT, FYEKMQ (reference sequence). Trimming at V came to 6 bases and at J to 6 bases, leaving 13 bases not matched to a gene. About this clonotype: What it binds is unknown.

Patients picked for sequencing had shown CD8+CD57+ cell expansion detected by flow cytometry. Genomic DNA, serving as template, underwent TCR beta VDJ and CDR3 profiling. TCRdb independently ran MiXCR on the reads; one entry per CDR3 protein. The data show a few hundred thousand distinct CDR3 sequences, 65% to 90% seen once. The chain links TRBV13 to TRBJ2-1; 11 bases align to TRBD1. The sequenced material came from sorted CD4+, CD8+, or CD8+CD57+ T cells (not recorded which) from PBMCs. This TCR was recovered from a human donor with aplastic anemia. CDR3 nucleotides: TGTGCCAGCAGTTCCCCTACCGGGACAGGGGGTTCCAATGAGCAGTTCTTC. Residues: CASSSPTGTGGSNEQFF.